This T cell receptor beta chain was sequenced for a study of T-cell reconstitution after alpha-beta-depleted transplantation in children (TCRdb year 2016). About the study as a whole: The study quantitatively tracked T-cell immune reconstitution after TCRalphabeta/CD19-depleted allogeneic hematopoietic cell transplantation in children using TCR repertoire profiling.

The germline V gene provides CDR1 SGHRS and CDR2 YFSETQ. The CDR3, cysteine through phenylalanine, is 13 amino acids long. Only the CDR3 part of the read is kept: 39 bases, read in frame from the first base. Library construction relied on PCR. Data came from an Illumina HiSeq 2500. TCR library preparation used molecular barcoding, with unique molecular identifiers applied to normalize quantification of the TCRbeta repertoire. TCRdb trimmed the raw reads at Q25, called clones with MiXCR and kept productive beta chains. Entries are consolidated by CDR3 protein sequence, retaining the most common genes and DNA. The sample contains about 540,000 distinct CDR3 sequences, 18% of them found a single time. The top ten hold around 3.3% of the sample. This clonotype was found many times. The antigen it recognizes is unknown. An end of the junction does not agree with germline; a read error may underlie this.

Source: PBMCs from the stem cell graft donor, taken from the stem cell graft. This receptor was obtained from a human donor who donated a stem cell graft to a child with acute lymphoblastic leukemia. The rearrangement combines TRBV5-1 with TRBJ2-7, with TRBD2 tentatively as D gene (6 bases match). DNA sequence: TGTGCCAGCAGCTTAGGAGGGTATTACGAGCAGTACTTC. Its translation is CASSLGGYYEQYF.